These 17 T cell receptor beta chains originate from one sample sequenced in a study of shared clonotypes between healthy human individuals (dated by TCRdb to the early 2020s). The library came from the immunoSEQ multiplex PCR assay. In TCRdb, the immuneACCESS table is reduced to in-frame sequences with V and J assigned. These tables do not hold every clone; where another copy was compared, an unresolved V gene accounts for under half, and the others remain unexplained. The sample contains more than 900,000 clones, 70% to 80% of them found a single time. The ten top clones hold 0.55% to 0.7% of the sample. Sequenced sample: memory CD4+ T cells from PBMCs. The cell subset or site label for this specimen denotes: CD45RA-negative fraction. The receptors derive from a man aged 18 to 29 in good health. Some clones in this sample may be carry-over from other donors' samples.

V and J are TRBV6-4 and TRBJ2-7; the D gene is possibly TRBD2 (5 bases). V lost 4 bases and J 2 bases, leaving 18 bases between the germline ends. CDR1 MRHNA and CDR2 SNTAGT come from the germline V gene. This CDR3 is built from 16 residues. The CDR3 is CASSGPFGVTTYEQYF. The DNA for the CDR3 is TGTGCCAGCAGTGGCCCGTTCGGGGTGACGACCTACGAGCAGTACTTC.

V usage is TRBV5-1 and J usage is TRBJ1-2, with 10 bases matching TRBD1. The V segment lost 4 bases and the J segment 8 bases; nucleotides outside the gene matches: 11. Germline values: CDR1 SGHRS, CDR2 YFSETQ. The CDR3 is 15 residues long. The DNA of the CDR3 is TGCGCCAGCAGCACAACGGGACAGGGGATGACGGGCTACACCTTC. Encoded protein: CASSTTGQGMTGYTF.

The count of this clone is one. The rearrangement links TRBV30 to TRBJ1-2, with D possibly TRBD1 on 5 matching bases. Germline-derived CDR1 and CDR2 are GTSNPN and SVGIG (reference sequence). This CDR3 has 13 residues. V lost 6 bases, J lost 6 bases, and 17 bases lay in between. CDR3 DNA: TGTGCCTGCAGCCGATTGGGGCGGGATGGCTACACCTTC. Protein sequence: CACSRLGRDGYTF.

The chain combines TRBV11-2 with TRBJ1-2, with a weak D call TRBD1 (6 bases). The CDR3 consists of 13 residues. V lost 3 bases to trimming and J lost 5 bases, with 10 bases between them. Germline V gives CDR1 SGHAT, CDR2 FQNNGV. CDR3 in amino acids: CASSFPQGYGYTF. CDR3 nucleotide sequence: TGTGCCAGCAGCTTCCCTCAGGGGTATGGCTACACCTTC.

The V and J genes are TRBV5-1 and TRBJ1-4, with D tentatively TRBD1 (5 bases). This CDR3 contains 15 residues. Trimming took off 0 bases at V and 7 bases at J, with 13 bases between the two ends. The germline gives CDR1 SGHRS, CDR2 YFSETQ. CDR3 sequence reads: CASSLAAGLVEKLFF. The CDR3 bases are TGCGCCAGCAGCTTGGCCGCAGGGCTCGTTGAAAAACTGTTTTTT.

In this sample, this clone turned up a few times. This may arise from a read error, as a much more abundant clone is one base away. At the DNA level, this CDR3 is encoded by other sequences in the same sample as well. CDR3 nucleotide sequence: TGTGCCTGGGGAGAACAGGGCATTACCGGGGCTTTCTTT. This gives the protein CAWGEQGITGAFF. This chain connects TRBV30 to TRBJ1-1, with a weak D call TRBD1 (6 bases). V was pared by 5 bases and J by 11 bases, with 21 bases between. Germline V gives CDR1 GTSNPN, CDR2 SVGIG (reference sequence). This CDR3 has 13 amino acids.

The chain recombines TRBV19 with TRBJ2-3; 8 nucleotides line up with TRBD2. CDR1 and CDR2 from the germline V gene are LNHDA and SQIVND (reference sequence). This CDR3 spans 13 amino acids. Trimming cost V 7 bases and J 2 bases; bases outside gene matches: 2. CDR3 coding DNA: TGTGCCAGTAAGACTAGCGCCACAGATACGCAGTATTTT. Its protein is CASKTSATDTQYF.

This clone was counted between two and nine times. CDR3 DNA: TGCGCCAGCAGCTTGGGACAGGGAGTGAACACTGAAGCTTTCTTT. Translating gives CASSLGQGVNTEAFF. The V and J genes are TRBV5-1 and TRBJ1-1; 7 bases map to TRBD1. The CDR3 consists of 15 residues. Trimming cost V 0 bases and J 0 bases; bases outside gene matches: 2. In germline, CDR1 is SGHRS, CDR2 YFSETQ.

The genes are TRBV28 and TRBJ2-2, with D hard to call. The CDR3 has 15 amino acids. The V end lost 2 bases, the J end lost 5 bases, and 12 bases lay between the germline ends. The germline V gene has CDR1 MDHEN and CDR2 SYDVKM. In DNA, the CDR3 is TGTGCCAGCAGTTTAGTCCCTAGGTTAACCGGGGAGCTGTTTTTT. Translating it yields CASSLVPRLTGELFF.

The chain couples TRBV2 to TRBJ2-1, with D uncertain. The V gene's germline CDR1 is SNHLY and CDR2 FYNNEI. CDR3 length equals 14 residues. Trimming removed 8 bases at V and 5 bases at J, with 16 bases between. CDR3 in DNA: TGTGCCAGCCGGGTGGCGCGGAAAGACAATGAGCAGTTCTTC. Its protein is CASRVARKDNEQFF.

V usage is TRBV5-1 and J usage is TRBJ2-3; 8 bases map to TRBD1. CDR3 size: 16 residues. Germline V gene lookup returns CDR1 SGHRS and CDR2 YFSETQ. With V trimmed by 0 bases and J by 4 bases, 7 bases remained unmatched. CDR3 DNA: TGCGCCAGCAGCTTGGTAGCAGGGGGCGCCTCAGATACGCAGTATTTT. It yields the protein CASSLVAGGASDTQYF.

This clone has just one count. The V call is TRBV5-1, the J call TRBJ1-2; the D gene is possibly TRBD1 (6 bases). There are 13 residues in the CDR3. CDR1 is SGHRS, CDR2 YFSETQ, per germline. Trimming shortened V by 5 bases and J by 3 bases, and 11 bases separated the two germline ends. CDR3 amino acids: CASSQGSDYGYTF. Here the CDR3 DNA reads TGCGCCAGCAGTCAGGGGAGCGACTATGGCTACACCTTC.

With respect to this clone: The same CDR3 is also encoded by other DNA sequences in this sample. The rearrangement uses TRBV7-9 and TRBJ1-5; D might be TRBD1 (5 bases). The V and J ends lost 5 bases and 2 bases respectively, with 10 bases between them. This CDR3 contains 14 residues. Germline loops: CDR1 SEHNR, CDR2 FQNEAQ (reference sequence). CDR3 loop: CASSRGGGNQPQHF. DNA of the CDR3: TGTGCCAGCAGCCGCGGGGGGGGCAATCAGCCCCAGCATTTT.

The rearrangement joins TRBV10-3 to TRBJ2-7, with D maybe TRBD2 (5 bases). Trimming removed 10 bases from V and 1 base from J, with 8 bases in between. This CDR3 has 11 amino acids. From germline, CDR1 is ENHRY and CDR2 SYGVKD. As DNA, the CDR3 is TGTGCCACCTCGGGGTCCTACGAGCAGTACTTC. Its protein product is CATSGSYEQYF.

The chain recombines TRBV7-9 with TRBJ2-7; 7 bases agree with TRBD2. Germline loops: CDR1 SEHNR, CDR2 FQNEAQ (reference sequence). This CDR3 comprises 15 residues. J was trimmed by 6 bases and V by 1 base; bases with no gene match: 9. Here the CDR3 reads CASSLGLGRGSEQYF. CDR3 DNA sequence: TGTGCCAGCAGCTTAGGCTTAGGGAGGGGCAGCGAGCAGTACTTC.

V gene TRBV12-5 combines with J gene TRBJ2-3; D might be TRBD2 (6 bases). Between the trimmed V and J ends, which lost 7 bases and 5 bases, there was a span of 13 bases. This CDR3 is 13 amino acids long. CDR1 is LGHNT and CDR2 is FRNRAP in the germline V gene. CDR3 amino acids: CASEAGWGDTQYF. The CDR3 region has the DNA TGTGCTAGTGAGGCGGGGTGGGGAGATACGCAGTATTTT.

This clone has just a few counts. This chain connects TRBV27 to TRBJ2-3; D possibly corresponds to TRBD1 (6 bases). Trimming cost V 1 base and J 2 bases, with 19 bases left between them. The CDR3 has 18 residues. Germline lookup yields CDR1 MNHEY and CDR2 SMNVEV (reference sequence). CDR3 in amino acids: CASSLYPPGQSLTDTQYF. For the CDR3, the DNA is TGTGCCAGCAGTTTATACCCACCCGGACAGTCCCTCACAGATACGCAGTATTTT.